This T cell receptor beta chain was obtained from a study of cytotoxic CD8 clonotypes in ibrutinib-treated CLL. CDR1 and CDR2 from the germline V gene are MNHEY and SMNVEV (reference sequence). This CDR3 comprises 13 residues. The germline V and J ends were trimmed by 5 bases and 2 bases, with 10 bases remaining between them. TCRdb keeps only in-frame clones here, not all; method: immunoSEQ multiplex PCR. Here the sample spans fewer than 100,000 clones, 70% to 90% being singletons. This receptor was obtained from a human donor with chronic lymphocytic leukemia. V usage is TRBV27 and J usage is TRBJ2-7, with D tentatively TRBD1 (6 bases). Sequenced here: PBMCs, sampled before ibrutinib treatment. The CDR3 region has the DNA TGTGCCAGCAGTCTGGGGGCCCCCTACGAGCAGTACTTC. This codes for CASSLGAPYEQYF.